This T cell receptor beta chain is from a study of vaccination and CD4 T cells after COVID-19. Study-wide context: Cells received overlapping spike peptides from SARS-CoV-2, HCoV-NL63, HCoV-OC43 and HCoV-229E as stimulation.

Cultured CD4+ T-cell DNA underwent Oncomine TCR Beta short-read sequencing. Genomic DNA extraction was carried out from cultured CD4+ T cells. TCRdb ran MiXCR on the PCR reads and lists one entry per CDR3 protein. The repertoire holds approximately 10,000 distinct CDR3 sequences, with 40% to 60% as singletons. The CDR3 spans 12 residues. V lost 5 bases and J lost 9; bases outside the gene matches: 6. Germline lookup yields CDR1 GTSNPN and CDR2 SVGIG (reference sequence). The treatment denotes: roughly 10-day PBMC culture with coronavirus spike peptide pools or control peptides (ViraFEST assay). Points on this clonotype: Antigen unknown.

The material sequenced was CD4+ T cells from blood, cultured in vitro. This receptor was taken from a human donor who had recovered from COVID-19. The rearrangement links TRBV30 to TRBJ1-5, with TRBD1 matching over 8 bases. The CDR3 is CAWGTGGTPQHF. The CDR3 DNA is TGTGCCTGGGGGACAGGTGGAACGCCCCAGCATTTT.